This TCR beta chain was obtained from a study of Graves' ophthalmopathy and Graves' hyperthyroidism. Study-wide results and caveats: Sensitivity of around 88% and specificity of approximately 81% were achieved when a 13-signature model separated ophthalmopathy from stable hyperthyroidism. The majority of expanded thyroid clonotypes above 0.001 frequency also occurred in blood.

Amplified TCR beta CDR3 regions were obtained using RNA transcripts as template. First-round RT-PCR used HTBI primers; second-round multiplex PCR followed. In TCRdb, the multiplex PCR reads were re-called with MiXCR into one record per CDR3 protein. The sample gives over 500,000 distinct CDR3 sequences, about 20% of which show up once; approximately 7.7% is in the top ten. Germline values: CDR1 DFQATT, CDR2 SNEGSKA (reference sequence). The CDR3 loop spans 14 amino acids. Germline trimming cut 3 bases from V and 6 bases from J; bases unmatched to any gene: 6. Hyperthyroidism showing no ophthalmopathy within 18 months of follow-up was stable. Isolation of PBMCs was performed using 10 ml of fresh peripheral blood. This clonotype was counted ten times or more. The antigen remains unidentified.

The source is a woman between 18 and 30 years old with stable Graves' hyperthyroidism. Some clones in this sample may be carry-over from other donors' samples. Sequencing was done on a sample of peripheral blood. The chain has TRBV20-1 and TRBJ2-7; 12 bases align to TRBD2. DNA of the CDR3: TGCAGTGCTAGCCCGACTAGCGGGAGTTTCGAGCAGTACTTC. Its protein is CSASPTSGSFEQYF.